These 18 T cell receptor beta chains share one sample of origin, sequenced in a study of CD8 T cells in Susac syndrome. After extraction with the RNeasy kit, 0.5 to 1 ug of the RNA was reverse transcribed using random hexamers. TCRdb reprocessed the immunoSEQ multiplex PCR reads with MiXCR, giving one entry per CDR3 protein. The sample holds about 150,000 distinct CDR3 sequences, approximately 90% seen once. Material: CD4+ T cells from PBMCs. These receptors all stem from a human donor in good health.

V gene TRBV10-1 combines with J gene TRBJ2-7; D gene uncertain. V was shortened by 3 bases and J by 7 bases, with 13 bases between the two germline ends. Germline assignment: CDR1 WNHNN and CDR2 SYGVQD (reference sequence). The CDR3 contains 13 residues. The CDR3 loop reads CASSDMEVLEQYF. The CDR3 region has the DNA TGCGCCAGCAGTGATATGGAAGTCTTGGAGCAGTACTTC.

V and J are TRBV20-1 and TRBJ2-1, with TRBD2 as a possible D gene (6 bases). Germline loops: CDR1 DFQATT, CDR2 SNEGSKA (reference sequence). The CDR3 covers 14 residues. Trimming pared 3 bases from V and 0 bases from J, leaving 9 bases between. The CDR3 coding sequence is TGCAGTGCTAGTAAGGGACTCTCCTACAATGAGCAGTTCTTC. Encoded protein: CSASKGLSYNEQFF.

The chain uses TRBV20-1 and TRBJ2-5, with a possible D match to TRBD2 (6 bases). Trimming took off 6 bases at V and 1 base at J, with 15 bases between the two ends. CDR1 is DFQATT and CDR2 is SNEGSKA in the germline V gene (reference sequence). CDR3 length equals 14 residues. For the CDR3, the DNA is TGCAGTGCGGCCCGGACGGGGGTCCAAGAGACCCAGTACTTC. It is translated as CSAARTGVQETQYF.

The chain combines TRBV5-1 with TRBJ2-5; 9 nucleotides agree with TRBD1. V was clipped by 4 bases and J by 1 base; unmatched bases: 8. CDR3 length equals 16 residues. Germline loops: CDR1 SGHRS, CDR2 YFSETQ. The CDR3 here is CASSPEPDRGQETQYF. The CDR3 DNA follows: TGCGCCAGCAGCCCCGAACCGGACAGGGGCCAAGAGACCCAGTACTTC.

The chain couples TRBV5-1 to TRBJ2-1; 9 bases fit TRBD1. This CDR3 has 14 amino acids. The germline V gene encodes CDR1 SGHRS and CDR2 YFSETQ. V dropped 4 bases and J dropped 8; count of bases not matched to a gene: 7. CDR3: CASSPVDRGDEQFF. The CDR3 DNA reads TGCGCCAGCAGCCCGGTGGACAGGGGAGATGAGCAGTTCTTC.

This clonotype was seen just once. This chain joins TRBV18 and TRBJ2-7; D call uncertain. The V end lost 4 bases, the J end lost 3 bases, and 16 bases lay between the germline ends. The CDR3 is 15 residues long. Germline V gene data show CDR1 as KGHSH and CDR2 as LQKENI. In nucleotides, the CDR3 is TGTGCCAGCTCACTACCGGTGTACCCGAGCTACGAGCAGTACTTC. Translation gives CASSLPVYPSYEQYF.

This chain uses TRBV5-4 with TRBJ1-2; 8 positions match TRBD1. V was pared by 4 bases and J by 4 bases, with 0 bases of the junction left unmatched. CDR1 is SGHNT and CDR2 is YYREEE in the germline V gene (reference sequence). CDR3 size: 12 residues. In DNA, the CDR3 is TGTGCCAGCAGCGGACAGGGCTATGGCTACACCTTC. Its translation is CASSGQGYGYTF.

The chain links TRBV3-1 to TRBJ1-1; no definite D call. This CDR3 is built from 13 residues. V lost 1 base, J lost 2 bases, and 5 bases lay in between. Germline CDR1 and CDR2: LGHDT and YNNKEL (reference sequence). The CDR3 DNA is TGTGCCAGCAGCCAAGGTCCCAACACTGAAGCTTTCTTT. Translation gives CASSQGPNTEAFF.

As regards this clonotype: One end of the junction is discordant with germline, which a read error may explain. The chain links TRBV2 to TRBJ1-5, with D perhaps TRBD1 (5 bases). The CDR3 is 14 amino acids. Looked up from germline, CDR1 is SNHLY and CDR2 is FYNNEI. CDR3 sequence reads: CASREGTGVKPQHF. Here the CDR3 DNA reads TGTGCCAGCAGGGAAGGGACGGGTGTTAAGCCCCAGCATTTT.

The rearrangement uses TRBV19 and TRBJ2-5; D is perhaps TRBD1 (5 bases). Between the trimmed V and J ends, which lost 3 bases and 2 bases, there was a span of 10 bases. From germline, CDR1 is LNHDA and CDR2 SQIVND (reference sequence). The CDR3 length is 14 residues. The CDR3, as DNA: TGTGCCAGTAGTATTTCGGCAGGGCAAGAGACCCAGTACTTC. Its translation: CASSISAGQETQYF.

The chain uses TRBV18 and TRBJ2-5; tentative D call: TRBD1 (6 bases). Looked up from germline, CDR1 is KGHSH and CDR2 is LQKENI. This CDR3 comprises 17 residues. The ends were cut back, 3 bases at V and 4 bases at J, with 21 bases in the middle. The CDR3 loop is CASSPMGAGSTGETQYF. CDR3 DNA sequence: TGTGCCAGCTCACCGATGGGGGCCGGTTCAACGGGAGAGACCCAGTACTTC.

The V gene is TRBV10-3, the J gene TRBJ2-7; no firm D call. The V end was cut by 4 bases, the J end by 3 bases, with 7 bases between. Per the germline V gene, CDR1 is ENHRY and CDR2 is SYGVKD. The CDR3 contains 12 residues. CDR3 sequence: CAISAGGYEQYF. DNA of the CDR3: TGTGCCATCAGTGCCGGCGGCTACGAGCAGTACTTC.

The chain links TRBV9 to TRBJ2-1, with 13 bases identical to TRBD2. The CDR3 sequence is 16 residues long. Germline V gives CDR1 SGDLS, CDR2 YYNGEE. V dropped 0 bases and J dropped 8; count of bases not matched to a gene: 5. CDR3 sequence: CASSVATSGRGYEQFF. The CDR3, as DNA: TGTGCCAGCAGCGTAGCTACTAGCGGGAGGGGGTATGAGCAGTTCTTC.

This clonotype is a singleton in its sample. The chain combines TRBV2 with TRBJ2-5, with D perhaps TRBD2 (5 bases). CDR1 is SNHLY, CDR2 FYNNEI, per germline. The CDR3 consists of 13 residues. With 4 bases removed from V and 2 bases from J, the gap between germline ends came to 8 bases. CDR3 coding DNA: TGTGCCAGCAGTGGGGAGTTTCAAGAGACCCAGTACTTC. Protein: CASSGEFQETQYF.

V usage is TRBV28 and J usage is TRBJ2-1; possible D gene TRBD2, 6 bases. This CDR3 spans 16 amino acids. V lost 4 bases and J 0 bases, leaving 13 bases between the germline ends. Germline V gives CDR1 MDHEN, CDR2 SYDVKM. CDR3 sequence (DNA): TGTGCCAGCAGTTCTTTAGCGGCTAGCTCCTACAATGAGCAGTTCTTC. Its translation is CASSSLAASSYNEQFF.

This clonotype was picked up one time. This CDR3 is CASRARTGAAEAFF. In nucleotides, the CDR3 is TGTGCCAGCAGGGCCAGGACAGGGGCGGCTGAAGCTTTCTTT. The rearrangement links TRBV2 to TRBJ1-1; 9 positions match TRBD1. Trimming removed 6 bases from V and 6 bases from J; junction bases left unmatched: 8. This CDR3 is built from 14 residues. Germline V CDR1 and CDR2: SNHLY, FYNNEI.

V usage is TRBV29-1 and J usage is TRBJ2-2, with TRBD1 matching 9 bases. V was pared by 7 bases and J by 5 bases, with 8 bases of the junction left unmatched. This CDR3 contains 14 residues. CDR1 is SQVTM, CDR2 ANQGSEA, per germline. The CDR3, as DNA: TGCAGCGGGTCGCGAGGACAGGGGACCGGGGAGCTGTTTTTT. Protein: CSGSRGQGTGELFF.

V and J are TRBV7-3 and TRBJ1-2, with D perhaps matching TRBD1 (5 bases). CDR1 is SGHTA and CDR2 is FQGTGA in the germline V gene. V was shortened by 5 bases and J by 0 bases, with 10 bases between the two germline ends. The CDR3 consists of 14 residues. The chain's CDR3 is CASSPGGANYGYTF. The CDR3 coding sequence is TGTGCCAGCAGCCCCGGAGGGGCTAACTATGGCTACACCTTC.